A single TCR beta chain is shown here with its context. These data are taken from a study of cytomegalovirus exposure and HLA in healthy donors. Amplification used 60 Vbeta primers and 13 Jbeta primers. Some clones are missing from TCRdb's copy, which holds only in-frame ones; the method was immunoSEQ multiplex PCR. Among hundreds of thousands of clones listed, under 80% were seen once. Germline CDR1 GTSNPN, CDR2 SVGIG (reference sequence). The junction had 7 bases not matched to a gene; V was cut back by 5 bases and J by 3 bases. The CDR3 extends over 13 amino acids. Sequenced sample: PBMCs. This clonotype was obtained from a female donor in good health and CMV-seronegative. The V call is TRBV30, the J call TRBJ2-7, with TRBD1 identical over 7 bases. The chain's CDR3 is CAWALGQVYEQYF. The CDR3 DNA sequence: TGTGCCTGGGCGCTAGGACAGGTCTACGAGCAGTACTTC.